This TCR beta chain is from a study of blood T cell repertoires in COVID-19. This clone was counted a few times. Assay used: immunoSEQ multiplex PCR; TCRdb lists only in-frame clones, some missing. In the table there are about 400,000 clones, about 90% of which are singletons. CDR3 length: 17 residues. Germline CDR1 and CDR2: SGDLS and YYNGEE. The V gene lost 2 bases and the J gene lost 4 bases, with 18 bases spanning the gap. The source material was PBMCs or T cells enriched from blood (not recorded which). The receptor was isolated from a woman in her 30s who had recovered from COVID-19. The rearrangement uses TRBV9 and TRBJ2-2; D possibly corresponds to TRBD2 (6 bases). In DNA, the CDR3 is TGTGCCAGCAGCGTCGGGGGTTGGCAGTCCGTCACCGGGGAGCTGTTTTTT. As protein: CASSVGGWQSVTGELFF. The full variable domain, rest sourced from reference TRBV9 and TRBJ2-2, is DSGVTQTPKHLITATGQRVTLRCSPRSGDLSVYWYQQSLDQGLQFLIQYYNGEERAKGNILERFSAQQFPDLHSELNLSSLELGDSALYFCASSVGGWQSVTGELFFGEGSRLTVL.